Given below is one T cell receptor beta chain in context. Its antigen is still unknown. No much larger clonotype is one base removed from it; base qualities were not supplied. The cohort consisted of 600 to 700 healthy bone marrow donors. All cohort members were sampled while nominally healthy, although unrecorded immune exposures were likely present. The donor was CMV seropositive and belonged to the group of 270 or so seropositive cohort members. Each donor provided a peripheral blood sample, and peripheral blood mononuclear cells were used for TCR beta sequencing. The Qiagen DNeasy Blood Extraction Kit was used to extract genomic DNA from the blood cell samples. This record comes from a study of cytomegalovirus exposure and HLA in healthy donors (dated by TCRdb to between 2016 and 2019). Context from the whole study: An earlier analysis of roughly 630 of the donors reported more than 250 Gb of sequence data and 100 million to 130 million unique TCR beta sequences from 150 million to 200 million T cells. Roughly 300 gigabases of sequencing data and 70 million to 100 million unique TCR sequences made up an early release that covered 500 to 650 HLA-typed donors. Of the roughly 390 genotyped donors, roughly 76% were placed in the genetic ancestry cluster associated with self-reported Caucasian donors. A later genetic analysis used genome-wide SNP genotypes for 398 of the 666 donors, treating that subset as a discovery cohort. A separate validation cohort of 100 to 150 different subjects was used in addition to the 666-subject first cohort. The T cell repertoires of 550 to 850 subjects were profiled by immunosequencing and related to cytomegalovirus serostatus. All discovery cohort repertoires had been generated on a single sequencing platform. The aim of the study was to test whether cataloging public T cell receptors could identify signatures of past pathogen exposure. Class I and class II HLA loci were covered by the typing at four-digit resolution. A later analysis re-analyzed previously published TCR beta repertoires from 666 donors and added high-resolution HLA genotyping to study TCR occurrence patterns. Rather than using new phenotypic data, the later analysis identified candidate immune exposures from TCR beta sequences and from how often those sequences occurred across donors. Donor age, sex, ethnicity and CMV serostatus were compiled together with the repertoire data. High-throughput TCR immunosequencing, statistical association of individual TCRs with disease status, and machine learning were combined to predict cytomegalovirus infection status. In an earlier analysis of 500 to 650 of the donors, high-throughput TCR beta sequencing was used to judge whether each TCR beta V gene segment behaved as functional or pseudogenic. Across 398 genotyped donors of the cohort, an average of roughly 250,000 unique TCR beta nucleotide sequences per donor were sequenced, and 15% to 20% of those sequences were non-productive. The number of typed donors differed by locus: roughly 629-640 for A, B, C, DRB1 and DQB1; some 500 for DQA1; 600 to 610 for DPA1; and roughly 490 for DPB1. Because of strong linkage in the cohort, five DR-DQ haplotypes were treated as single units for association and clustering.

General study outcomes and caveats: The only immune exposure information available for the cohort was CMV serostatus. A later genetic analysis reported fewer N-insertions in productive TCRs among donors in an Asian-associated ancestry cluster than the approximately 670-donor mean. In this cohort, only TCR beta chains were sequenced, and detectable features were limited by the absence of alpha or paired-chain data. A further reported finding was that TCR beta sequences accurately predicted the HLA-A and HLA-B alleles for most subjects in the first cohort. Specific HLA alleles were associated with around 18,000 TCR beta sequences at a false discovery rate of 0.05 in a later analysis. The study gave a list of about 170 TCR beta chains associated with cytomegalovirus. Because counts were too low, seventeen rarely observed V segments, including chromosome 9 orphons, were excluded from the earlier analysis of 587 of the donors. A later genetic analysis associated a missense DCLRE1C variant with V-gene and J-gene trimming of TCR beta chains, and an independent cohort replicated the association. Presence/absence analyses assumed roughly uniform sequencing depth across donors, an assumption that may not hold. When HLA alleles, especially DR and DQ, strongly co-occurred, TCR associations were difficult to assign to individual alleles. The classifier was reported to diagnose cytomegalovirus status with high specificity and sensitivity in both the original and validation cohorts. Some IMGT-functional V segments, including TRBV6-2 and TRBV6-3, could not be told apart with the 87-base-pair reads, so those segments were excluded. Most TCR sequences were seen in very few donors, while some public TCRs were found in many individuals. It was suggested by the authors that the approach could potentially be generalized to other disease states and immunological phenotypes. In a later analysis, the rate of TCR association differed among HLA loci, with DRB1 alleles having the most associated TCRs and HLA-C alleles having the fewest. A cluster of highly shared sequence variants was judged likely to represent a technical artifact of the sequencing pipeline. Linkage disequilibrium might explain the correlated functional status among segregating V segments, but an unknown experimental factor could not be excluded. Because some donors lacked HLA typing at each locus, the association tests relied only on the typed subset. In vitro tests confirmed that three of the cytomegalovirus-associated TCR beta chains recognize cytomegalovirus antigens. In a later analysis, most CMV-associated TCR beta chains were found to appear HLA-restricted, with HLA associations seemingly driven largely by CMV exposure. In a later analysis, several top co-occurrence clusters were reported to appear linked to parvovirus B19, influenza, CMV and Epstein-Barr virus. Broadly in line with IMGT annotations, most TCR beta V segments showed up in productive rearrangements about 90% or about 30% of the time in an earlier analysis of several hundred of the donors. In a later analysis, HLA-associated TCR beta chains showed more clonal expansion and lower generation probabilities than non-associated chains that were equally common.

Receptors were amplified or captured by the immunoSEQ multiplex PCR assay. A mixture of 60 forward primers for TCR Vbeta segments and 13 reverse primers for TCR Jbeta segments was used in the multiplex PCR. The CDR3 region of rearranged TCR beta genes was amplified from genomic DNA by a multiplex PCR assay. The Illumina HiSeq System was used to sequence the amplified TCR beta libraries as 87-base-pair reads. The study's processing was this. Across the roughly 670 repertoires, a later analysis counted tens of millions of unique TCR beta chains, around 11 million of which were shared by at least two donors. To remove PCR and sequencing errors, raw reads were error-corrected and collapsed into unique sequences using a nearest-neighbor algorithm that merged closely related sequences. V, D and J gene segments were assigned by aligning CDR3 sequences to IMGT reference sequences. For a sequence to be retained, at least a six-nucleotide match to both a V gene segment and a J gene segment was required. Rearrangements were classified as productive when the CDR3 lacked stop codons and remained in frame with V and J, and all other rearrangements were classified as non-productive. CDR3 was defined according to IMGT convention as the region running from the second conserved V-encoded cysteine to the conserved J-encoded phenylalanine. Sequences without an unambiguous match to a single V gene segment were excluded from the earlier analysis of several hundred of the donors. An earlier analysis of 587 of the donors called V segments functional above 56.7% productive rearrangements and segregating when the between-donor standard deviation exceeded 5%. To diagnose cytomegalovirus status from the catalog of TCR beta chain sequences, a statistical classification framework was built. In a later analysis, TCR nucleotide sequences were compared against IMGT/GENE-DB human TR gene sequences so that V and J genes could be assigned. In a later analysis, CDR3 sequences and most-parsimonious VDJ recombination scenarios were assigned using the TCRdist pipeline. A later analysis defined each TCR beta chain by its CDR3 amino acid sequence plus V-gene family, and excluded reads lacking a unique V-gene family. As a way to deal with suspected cross-contamination and a sequencing artifact, a later analysis dropped 450 to 700 nucleotide sequences that were highly shared and had low generation probability. In a later analysis, a clonal expansion index was calculated for each public chain from normalized within-repertoire ranks of inferred template counts. In a later analysis, generation probabilities were computed using a VDJ recombination model fitted to out-of-frame rearrangements, and the results were checked against IGoR. Hypergeometric tests were used in a later analysis to score TCR-TCR, TCR-HLA and TCR-CMV co-occurrence, with a repertoire-size bias correction applied to the TCR pairs. In a later analysis, false discovery rates were estimated by permuting HLA or CMV assignments 20 times. In a later analysis, co-occurring TCRs were grouped using DBSCAN, with TCRdist sequence similarity added in when clustering inside HLA-allele-positive subsets. For co-occurrence clustering, repertoires with fewer than 30,000 or more than 120,000 public chains were excluded, along with four to six repertoires with anomalous nucleotide sharing. The table was pulled from immuneACCESS by TCRdb, which kept in-frame rearrangements only. Such tables lose some clones; where checked, under half of the loss comes from unresolved V genes, and the rest has no known cause. V, J and clone size were drawn from that table, and D and trimming were deduced from the DNA. A total of 150,000 to 250,000 clones appear in this sample, about four fifths of them only once. In total, the top ten clones hold roughly 1.4% of the sample.

The CDR3 covers 15 residues, taking in both the cysteine and the phenylalanine. Kept here is only the CDR3 DNA, which spans 45 bases and is read in frame from base 1. Via the germline V gene, CDR1 is SNHLY and CDR2 FYNNEI. Trimming takes 5 bases from V and 0 bases from J, and the germline ends sit 10 bases apart. The sample was PBMCs. The V and J segments used are TRBV2 and TRBJ2-2; TRBD2 could be the D gene, as 5 bases match. This TCR was sampled from a girl aged 5-17 years in good health and CMV-seropositive. Here is the DNA: TGTGCCAGCAGTCGAGGGTTAACGAACACCGGGGAGCTGTTTTTT. Its translation is CASSRGLTNTGELFF.